This TCR beta chain was recorded in a study of OX40 agonist ivuxolimab in advanced cancers. Study-level background: Therapy given before enrollment (anti-PD-1, anti-PD-L1 or anti-CTLA-4) was allowed, and around 40% had some. Findings and limits, study-wide: Partial responders dosed at 0.1-3.0 mg/kg displayed clonal expansion ranking among the lowest.

For this clone: Its matching antigen is unknown.

V lost 6 bases, J lost 0 bases, and 10 bases stayed unmatched. The CDR3 runs to 17 residues. Per the germline V gene, CDR1 is SNHLY and CDR2 is FYNNEI. Patients were excluded for autoimmune disease history or systemic immunosuppression. The protocol was immunoSEQ multiplex PCR, while the TCRdb copy is restricted to in-frame clones and leaves out a portion. The sample includes approximately 89,000 clones, around 87% of them seen just once. The source of this sequence is an adult with an advanced solid tumor such as melanoma, head and neck, liver or kidney cancer. Sequenced here: CD4+ or CD8+ T cells sorted from blood, sampled in a trial of the OX40 agonist ivuxolimab. The rearrangement uses TRBV2 and TRBJ2-5; 10 bases fit TRBD1. The CDR3 DNA sequence: TGTGCCAGCAGCCGGGGACAGGGGCTTATGTACCAAGAGACCCAGTACTTC. Its translation is CASSRGQGLMYQETQYF.